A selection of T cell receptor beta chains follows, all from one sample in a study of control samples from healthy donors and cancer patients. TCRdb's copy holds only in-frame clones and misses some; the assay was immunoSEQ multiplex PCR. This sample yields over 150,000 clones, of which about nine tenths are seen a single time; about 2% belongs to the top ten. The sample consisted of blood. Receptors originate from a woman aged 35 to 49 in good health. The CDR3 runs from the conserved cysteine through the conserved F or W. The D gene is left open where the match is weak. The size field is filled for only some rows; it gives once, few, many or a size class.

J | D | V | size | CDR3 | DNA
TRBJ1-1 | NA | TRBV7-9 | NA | CASSWVQIRGLDTEAFF | TGTGCCAGCAGCTGGGTCCAAATCAGGGGTTTGGACACTGAAGCTTTCTTT
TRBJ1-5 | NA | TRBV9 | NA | CASSVGTHNQPQHF | TGTGCCAGCAGCGTAGGGACACACAATCAGCCCCAGCATTTT
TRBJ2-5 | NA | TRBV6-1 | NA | CASSEAWGRGYQETQYF | TGTGCCAGCAGTGAAGCGTGGGGGCGGGGGTACCAAGAGACCCAGTACTTC
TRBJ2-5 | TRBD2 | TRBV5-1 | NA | CASSLVPSGGGVETQYF | TGCGCCAGCAGCTTGGTGCCTAGCGGGGGTGGCGTTGAGACCCAGTACTTC
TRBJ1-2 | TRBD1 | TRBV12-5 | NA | CASGLGEGAFGYTF | TGTGCTAGTGGTTTGGGAGAGGGGGCTTTTGGCTACACCTTC
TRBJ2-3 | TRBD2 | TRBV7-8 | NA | CASSLVAGGRTDTQYF | TGTGCCAGCAGCTTAGTAGCGGGGGGGCGGACAGATACGCAGTATTTT
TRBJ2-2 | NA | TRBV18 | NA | CASSPNRAAGELFF | TGTGCCAGCTCACCAAACAGGGCGGCCGGGGAGCTGTTTTTT
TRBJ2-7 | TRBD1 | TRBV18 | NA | CASSPTTGPYEQYF | TGTGCCAGCTCACCCACGACAGGGCCCTACGAGCAGTACTTC
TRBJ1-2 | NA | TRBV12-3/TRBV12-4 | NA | CASSFGQAYGYTF | TGTGCCAGCAGTTTCGGCCAGGCCTATGGCTACACCTTC
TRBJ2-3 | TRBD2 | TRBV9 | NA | CASSAGTSGGRGGTDTQYF | TGTGCCAGCAGCGCGGGAACTAGCGGGGGGCGGGGCGGCACAGATACGCAGTATTTT
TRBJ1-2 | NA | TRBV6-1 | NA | CASSEREGYGYTF | TGTGCCAGCAGTGAACGGGAGGGGTATGGCTACACCTTC
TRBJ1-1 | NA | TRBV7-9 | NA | CASSLESSEAFF | TGTGCCAGCAGCTTAGAAAGTAGTGAAGCTTTCTTT
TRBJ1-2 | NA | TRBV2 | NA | CASSELRNKIYGYTF | TGTGCCAGCAGTGAGTTGCGCAATAAGATCTATGGCTACACCTTC
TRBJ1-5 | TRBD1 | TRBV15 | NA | CATSTQGGQPQHF | TGTGCCACCAGCACACAGGGGGGTCAGCCCCAGCATTTT
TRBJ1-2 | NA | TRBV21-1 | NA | CASSARDRTNYGYTF | TGTGCCAGCAGCGCCCGGGACAGGACAAACTATGGCTACACCTTC
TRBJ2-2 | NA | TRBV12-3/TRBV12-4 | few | CASSLGAGELFF | TGTGCCAGCAGTTTAGGGGCCGGGGAGCTGTTTTTT
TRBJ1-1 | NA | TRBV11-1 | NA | CASSYDRSSEAFF | TGTGCCAGCAGTTACGACAGGAGCTCTGAAGCTTTCTTT
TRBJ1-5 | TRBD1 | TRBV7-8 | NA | CASSLGLFRGRSDQPQHF | TGTGCCAGCAGCTTAGGTCTATTCAGGGGGCGAAGTGATCAGCCCCAGCATTTT
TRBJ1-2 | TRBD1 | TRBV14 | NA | CASTRGGYGYTF | TGTGCCAGTACCAGGGGGGGCTATGGCTACACCTTC
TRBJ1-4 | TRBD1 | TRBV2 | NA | CASSPPGQGGEKLFF | TGTGCCAGCAGCCCCCCGGGACAGGGGGGTGAAAAACTGTTTTTT
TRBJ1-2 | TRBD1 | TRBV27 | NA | CASSLTGTVGGYTF | TGTGCCAGCAGTTTGACCGGGACAGTGGGTGGCTACACCTTC
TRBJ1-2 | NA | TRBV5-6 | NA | CASSLGSIESYGYTF | TGTGCCAGCAGCTTGGGTTCTATCGAGAGCTATGGCTACACCTTC